Shown below are 13 T cell receptor beta chains from a single sample sequenced in a study of control samples from healthy donors and cancer patients. Only in-frame clones appear in the TCRdb table, and some are missing; sequencing was by immunoSEQ multiplex PCR. The sample carries approximately 81,000 clones, around 94% recorded once. Sequencing was carried out using blood. These receptors came from a young woman in good health.

The chain employs TRBV20-1 and TRBJ2-3, with 9 bases that match TRBD2. The CDR3 sequence is 15 residues long. With V trimmed by 3 bases and J by 2 bases, 6 bases remained unmatched. The germline V gene has CDR1 DFQATT and CDR2 SNEGSKA (reference sequence). The CDR3 DNA follows: TGCAGTGCTAGTCTCGCGGGAGGGCCCACAGATACGCAGTATTTT. Protein sequence: CSASLAGGPTDTQYF.

CDR3 bases: TGCGCCAGCAGCGCGTCGGGACTAGCGGGGGGAACGAACACCGGGGAGCTGTTTTTT. This sequence encodes CASSASGLAGGTNTGELFF. The rearrangement links TRBV5-1 to TRBJ2-2, with 15 bases that match TRBD2. Germline V CDR1 and CDR2: SGHRS, YFSETQ. J was trimmed by 0 bases and V by 4 bases; bases with no gene match: 7. The CDR3 runs 19 residues.

The chain carries TRBV5-6 and TRBJ1-2; the D gene is possibly TRBD1 (5 bases). CDR1 is SGHDT and CDR2 is YYEEEE in the germline V gene. There are 14 residues in the CDR3. The V gene lost 3 bases and the J gene lost 1 base, with 10 bases spanning the gap. CDR3: CASSWGRGNYGYTF. CDR3 DNA: TGTGCCAGCAGCTGGGGACGAGGTAACTATGGCTACACCTTC.

For the CDR3, the DNA is TGTGCCAGCAGCGTAGAACAGGGGCTTGGGCGAGGTGAAAAACTGTTTTTT. Protein: CASSVEQGLGRGEKLFF. V is TRBV9 and J is TRBJ1-4; 7 nucleotides agree with TRBD1. The CDR3 length is 17 residues. V was pared by 0 bases and J by 7 bases, with 12 bases of the junction left unmatched. CDR1 is SGDLS, CDR2 YYNGEE, per germline.

This chain links TRBV2 with TRBJ2-3; perhaps TRBD1 as D (5 bases). V was shortened by 4 bases and J by 2 bases, with 10 bases between the two germline ends. Germline assignment: CDR1 SNHLY and CDR2 FYNNEI. CDR3 length: 14 amino acids. The CDR3 protein is CASSVWTNTDTQYF. The CDR3 DNA sequence: TGTGCCAGCAGTGTTTGGACAAACACAGATACGCAGTATTTT.

The V gene is TRBV15, the J gene TRBJ2-3; D may correspond to TRBD1 or TRBD2 (5 bases each). V was trimmed by 1 base and J by 4 bases, leaving 9 bases between them. In germline, CDR1 is LNHNV, CDR2 YYDKDF (reference sequence). The CDR3 extends over 14 amino acids. CDR3 DNA sequence: TGTGCCACCAGCAGAGGGGACCCTCCAGATACGCAGTATTTT. This sequence encodes CATSRGDPPDTQYF.

The V and J genes are TRBV7-7 and TRBJ1-6; D remains unclear. CDR1 is SSHAT, CDR2 FNYEAQ, per germline (reference sequence). The CDR3 contains 19 residues. The DNA for the CDR3 is TGTGCTAGCCCGCAGCTTAAAGATGTGGAGGGCGAGGGCAATTCACCCCTCCACTTT. Its protein product is CASPQLKDVEGEGNSPLHF.

The chain is built from TRBV7-2 and TRBJ1-2, with unresolved D. Trimming cost V 5 bases and J 5 bases, with 6 bases left between them. The CDR3 consists of 11 residues. The V gene's germline CDR1 is SGHTA and CDR2 FQGNSA. As DNA, the CDR3 is TGTGCCAGCAGCCCCGTTTATGGCTACACCTTC. Its protein product is CASSPVYGYTF.

The chain recombines TRBV28 with TRBJ2-3, with TRBD1 matching 8 bases. Trimming took 6 bases from V and 1 from J; bases not matched to a gene: 6. The CDR3 length is 15 residues. CDR1 and CDR2 from the germline V gene are MDHEN and SYDVKM. The CDR3 protein is CASSLDRVGTDTQYF. The DNA for the CDR3 is TGTGCCAGCAGCCTGGACAGGGTCGGCACAGATACGCAGTATTTT.

J is TRBJ2-5 and V is TRBV5-1; a possible D gene is TRBD2 (5 bases). Germline V gene data show CDR1 as SGHRS and CDR2 as YFSETQ. This CDR3 has 15 residues. Trimming took off 3 bases at V and 4 bases at J, with 16 bases between the two ends. The CDR3, as DNA: TGCGCCAGCAGCTCGGACGCCAGCGAGGGAGAGACCCAGTACTTC. Its translation is CASSSDASEGETQYF.

This clone was recorded only once. The J gene is TRBJ2-1, the V gene TRBV3-1 (or the pseudogene TRBV3-2), with D uncertain. Trimming left V 2 bases short and J 4 bases short, with 12 bases between. Germline V CDR1 and CDR2: LGHDT, YNNKEL (reference sequence). The CDR3 spans 15 residues. The CDR3 DNA sequence: TGTGCCAGCAGCCAATGCTGGAAGGAATACAATGAGCAGTTCTTC. The encoded protein is CASSQCWKEYNEQFF.

The chain combines TRBV7-9 with TRBJ1-2; no reliable D call. V gave up 2 bases and J gave up 6 bases, with 16 bases separating them. The germline V gene encodes CDR1 SEHNR and CDR2 FQNEAQ (reference sequence). This CDR3 contains 15 residues. This chain's CDR3 is CASSLIEQYTDGYTF. The CDR3, as DNA: TGTGCCAGCAGCTTAATTGAACAGTACACTGATGGCTACACCTTC.

This chain links TRBV6-5 with TRBJ2-4; D is unresolved. The V gene's germline CDR1 is MNHEY and CDR2 SVGAGI. V lost 5 bases to trimming and J lost 9 bases, with 20 bases between them. The CDR3 is 15 residues long. This chain's CDR3 is CASSRVSTAESIQYF. The CDR3 bases are TGTGCCAGCAGTCGGGTCAGCACGGCAGAGAGCATTCAGTACTTC.